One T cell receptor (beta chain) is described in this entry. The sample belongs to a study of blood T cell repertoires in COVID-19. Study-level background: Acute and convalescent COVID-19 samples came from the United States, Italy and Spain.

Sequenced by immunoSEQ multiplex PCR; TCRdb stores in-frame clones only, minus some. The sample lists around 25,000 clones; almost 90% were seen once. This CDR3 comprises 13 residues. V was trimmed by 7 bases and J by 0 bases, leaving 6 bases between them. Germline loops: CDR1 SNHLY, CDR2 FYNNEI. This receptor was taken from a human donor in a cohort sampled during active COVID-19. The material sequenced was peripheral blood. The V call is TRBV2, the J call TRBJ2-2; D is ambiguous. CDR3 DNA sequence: TGTGCCAGCACTATTGCGAACACCGGGGAGCTGTTTTTT. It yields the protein CASTIANTGELFF.